These 19 T cell receptor beta chains originate from one sample sequenced in a study of T cell responses to AZD1222 COVID-19 vaccine. Profiled with immunoSEQ multiplex PCR; TCRdb holds only in-frame clones, not every one. The sample has 130,000 to 150,000 clones, approximately 90% seen once; the top ten hold approximately 5.2%. This material consisted of peripheral blood, taken on day 0 of AZD1222 vaccination. These receptors all come from an adult in good health.

The rearrangement joins TRBV9 to TRBJ1-1; perhaps TRBD1 as D (6 bases). Per germline, CDR1 SGDLS and CDR2 YYNGEE. The CDR3 is 15 residues long. With 1 base removed from V and 1 base from J, the gap between germline ends came to 11 bases. The CDR3 DNA is TGTGCCAGCAGCGTACGGGACACTGCGAACACTGAAGCTTTCTTT. As protein: CASSVRDTANTEAFF.

The chain has TRBV7-3 and TRBJ2-1, with D hard to call. The CDR3 extends over 13 amino acids. V shed 3 bases and J shed 9 bases, with 12 bases lying between them. Germline loops: CDR1 SGHTA, CDR2 FQGTGA. This CDR3 is CASSFLVDREQFF. CDR3 coding DNA: TGTGCCAGCAGCTTTCTCGTCGACCGTGAGCAGTTCTTC.

About this clone: The limits of the CDR3 on the DNA are not certain, so only TCRdb's listed CDR3 is given. V and J are TRBV5-4 and TRBJ1-1. The germline gives CDR1 SGHNT, CDR2 YYREEE (reference sequence). The CDR3 comprises 15 residues, both ends counted. The CDR3 protein is CASSLVGPGDTEAFF.

The V gene is TRBV19, the J gene TRBJ1-5, with D perhaps matching TRBD1 (6 bases). Germline CDR1 and CDR2: LNHDA and SQIVND (reference sequence). The CDR3 totals 17 residues. The V end lost 8 bases, the J end lost 0 bases, and 20 bases lay between the germline ends. CDR3 in DNA: TGTGCCAGTTCTACAGGGTATCGGCCGTATAGCAATCAGCCCCAGCATTTT. As protein: CASSTGYRPYSNQPQHF.

The J gene is TRBJ1-2, the V gene TRBV19, with 11 bases identical to TRBD1. The CDR3 runs to 18 residues. Germline-derived CDR1 and CDR2 are LNHDA and SQIVND (reference sequence). After removal of 5 bases from V and 0 bases from J, the junction contained 11 bases not matched to a gene. In nucleotides, the CDR3 is TGTGCCAGTAGTTACCTCCGGGACAGGGGGAATGCTAACTATGGCTACACCTTC. Protein: CASSYLRDRGNANYGYTF.

The chain carries TRBV9 and TRBJ2-7; possible D gene TRBD2, 6 bases. V was pared by 0 bases and J by 2 bases, with 12 bases between. The germline V gene encodes CDR1 SGDLS and CDR2 YYNGEE. This CDR3 is built from 15 residues. CDR3 nucleotides: TGTGCCAGCAGCGTAGGGACCTCGGGGGCCTACGAGCAGTACTTC. The encoded protein is CASSVGTSGAYEQYF.

The chain joins TRBV9 to TRBJ2-2; 8 nucleotides line up with TRBD1. The CDR3 is 16 amino acids. Trimming at V came to 3 bases and at J to 5 bases, leaving 9 bases not matched to a gene. Germline CDR1 and CDR2: SGDLS and YYNGEE. The CDR3 nucleotides read TGTGCCAGCAGCGCGGGGTGGCAGGGGGCAACCGGGGAGCTGTTTTTT. Amino acids: CASSAGWQGATGELFF.

J is TRBJ2-5 and V is TRBV9; 7 bases match TRBD2. V shed 2 bases, J shed 7 bases, and the junction held 8 bases outside the gene matches. Germline V gene data show CDR1 as SGDLS and CDR2 as YYNGEE. The length of the CDR3 is 14 residues. The DNA of the CDR3 is TGTGCCAGCAGCGTGGGTCAGGAGCGGGGGACCCAGTACTTC. Amino acid sequence: CASSVGQERGTQYF.

V gene TRBV2 combines with J gene TRBJ2-7, with D unresolved. V was shortened by 8 bases and J by 5 bases, with 13 bases between the two germline ends. This CDR3 contains 12 residues. Per the germline V gene, CDR1 is SNHLY and CDR2 is FYNNEI. CDR3 region: CASVGDGDEQYF. The CDR3 region has the DNA TGTGCCAGCGTAGGTGACGGCGACGAGCAGTACTTC.

The chain employs TRBV4-2 and TRBJ2-1, with TRBD2 identical over 13 bases. This CDR3 has 15 amino acids. Losses at the gene ends were 2 bases for V and 8 bases for J; bases not matched to a gene: 3. Germline-derived CDR1 and CDR2 are LGHNA and YNFKEQ. The CDR3 nucleotides are TGTGCCAGCAGCCAAACTAGCGGGGGGGCCCATGAGCAGTTCTTC. This encodes CASSQTSGGAHEQFF.

The gene calls are TRBV7-6 and TRBJ2-2; D not resolved. Between the trimmed V and J ends, which lost 8 bases and 6 bases, there was a span of 10 bases. This CDR3 spans 12 amino acids. Germline values: CDR1 SGHVS, CDR2 FNYEAQ. In DNA, the CDR3 is TGTGCCAGCGGCTCCAACGCCGGGGAGCTGTTTTTT. As protein: CASGSNAGELFF.

The chain recombines TRBV10-3 with TRBJ1-5; D remains ambiguous. Between the trimmed V and J ends, which lost 3 bases and 4 bases, there was a span of 13 bases. Germline CDR1 and CDR2: ENHRY and SYGVKD. This CDR3 contains 15 residues. CDR3 sequence (DNA): TGTGCCATCAGTGATTGGGCAGGCATTAATCAGCCCCAGCATTTT. This translates into CAISDWAGINQPQHF.

The V gene is TRBV7-9, the J gene TRBJ2-3; TRBD1 matches 7 bases. Germline V CDR1 and CDR2: SEHNR, FQNEAQ (reference sequence). The CDR3 is made up of 17 amino acids. J gave up 3 bases and V 1 base, and 10 bases lay outside the gene matches. CDR3 amino acids: CASSLGDRAWGTDTQYF. Here the CDR3 DNA reads TGTGCCAGCAGCTTAGGCGACAGGGCCTGGGGGACAGATACGCAGTATTTT. The full variable domain, its missing parts supplied by reference TRBV7-9 and TRBJ2-3, is DTGVSQNPRHKITKRGQNVTFRCDPISEHNRLYWYRQTLGQGPEFLTYFQNEAQLEKSRLLSDRFSAERPKGSFSTLEIQRTEQGDSAMYLCASSLGDRAWGTDTQYFGPGTRLTVL.

The genes are TRBV7-9 and TRBJ2-5; D perhaps matches TRBD2 (5 bases). The CDR3 runs to 15 residues. Trimming pared 5 bases from V and 1 base from J, leaving 14 bases between. Germline CDR1 and CDR2: SEHNR and FQNEAQ (reference sequence). The CDR3 reads CASSPRGLGQETQYF. The DNA for the CDR3 is TGTGCCAGCAGCCCTAGAGGGTTGGGCCAAGAGACCCAGTACTTC.

In its sample, this clone was seen a few times. The rearrangement joins TRBV2 to TRBJ1-6; D is unresolved. Trimming left V 5 bases short and J 7 bases short, with 15 bases between. This CDR3 region has 15 residues. Germline CDR1 and CDR2: SNHLY and FYNNEI. DNA for the CDR3: TGTGCCAGCAGTACCTCCCGGGAGATCAATTCACCCCTCCACTTT. Translated, it gives CASSTSREINSPLHF.

J is TRBJ1-5 and V is TRBV6-5; D may be TRBD1 (6 bases). This CDR3 contains 16 residues. V lost 4 bases to trimming and J lost 6 bases, with 19 bases between them. Germline V gene data show CDR1 as MNHEY and CDR2 as SVGAGI. The CDR3 spells CASSLLTGRAAQPQHF. The CDR3 bases are TGTGCCAGCAGTTTACTAACAGGGAGGGCCGCTCAGCCCCAGCATTTT.

This clone was counted a single time. J is TRBJ2-3 and V is TRBV28, with D unclear. V was cut by 5 bases and J by 3 bases, with 12 bases left in between. This CDR3 spans 14 amino acids. Germline loops: CDR1 MDHEN, CDR2 SYDVKM. The CDR3, as DNA: TGTGCCAGCAGTCCTCCCGCCTTTACAGATACGCAGTATTTT. This sequence encodes CASSPPAFTDTQYF. The variable domain in full, completed from reference TRBV28 and TRBJ2-3, reads DVKVTQSSRYLVKRTGEKVFLECVQDMDHENMFWYRQDPGLGLRLIYFSYDVKMKEKGDIPEGYSVSREKKERFSLILESASTNQTSMYLCASSPPAFTDTQYFGPGTRLTVL.

The chain couples TRBV6-5 to TRBJ2-1, with TRBD2 matching over 12 bases. Trimming took 6 bases from V and 4 from J; bases not matched to a gene: 4. Germline V gives CDR1 MNHEY, CDR2 SVGAGI. The CDR3 has 15 residues. In DNA, the CDR3 is TGTGCCAGCAGCCGGGGACTAGCGGGTTACAATGAGCAGTTCTTC. Translated: CASSRGLAGYNEQFF.

J is TRBJ2-7 and V is TRBV7-3; TRBD1 matches at 7 bases. Germline trimming cut 5 bases from V and 4 bases from J; bases unmatched to any gene: 11. Germline V gives CDR1 SGHTA, CDR2 FQGTGA. The CDR3 is made up of 15 amino acids. The CDR3 region has the DNA TGTGCCAGCAGCCAGACAGGGTCACCCTTGTACGAGCAGTACTTC. This encodes CASSQTGSPLYEQYF. Full variable domain (rest looked up from reference TRBV7-3 and TRBJ2-7): GAGVSQTPSNKVTEKGKYVELRCDPISGHTALYWYRQSLGQGPEFLIYFQGTGAADDSGLPNDRFFAVRPEGSVSTLKIQRTERGDSAVYLCASSQTGSPLYEQYFGPGTRLTVT.